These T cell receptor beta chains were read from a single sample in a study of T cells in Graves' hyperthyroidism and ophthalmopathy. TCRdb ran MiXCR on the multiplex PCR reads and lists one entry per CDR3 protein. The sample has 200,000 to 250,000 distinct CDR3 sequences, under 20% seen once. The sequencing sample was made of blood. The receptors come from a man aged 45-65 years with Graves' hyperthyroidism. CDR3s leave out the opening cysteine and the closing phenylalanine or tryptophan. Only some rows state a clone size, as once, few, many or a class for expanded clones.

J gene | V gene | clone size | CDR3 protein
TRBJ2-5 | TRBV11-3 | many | ASGPVQETQY
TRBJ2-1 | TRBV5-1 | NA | ASSMSGSDYNEQF
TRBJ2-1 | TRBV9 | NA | ASSVVLAGDNEQF
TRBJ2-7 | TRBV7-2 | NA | ASSLAAGLGYEQY
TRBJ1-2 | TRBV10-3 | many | AISVRVGYT
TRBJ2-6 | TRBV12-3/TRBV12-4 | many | ASSLYAGANVLT
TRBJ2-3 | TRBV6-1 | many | ASSSETDTDTQY
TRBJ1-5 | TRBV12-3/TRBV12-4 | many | ASSGTVLNQPQH
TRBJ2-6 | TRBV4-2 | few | ASSQREGFSGANVLT
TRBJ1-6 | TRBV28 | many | ASRFSGVNSPLH
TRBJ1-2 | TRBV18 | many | ASSPGTGPNYGYT
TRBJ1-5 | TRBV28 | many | ASSFMDQPQH
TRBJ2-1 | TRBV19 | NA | ASSWGTSGRSYNEQF
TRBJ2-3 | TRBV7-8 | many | ASSALGGHDTDTQY
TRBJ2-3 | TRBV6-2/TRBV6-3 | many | ASSYGGDTDTQY
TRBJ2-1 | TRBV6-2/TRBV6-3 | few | ASSYIYNEQF
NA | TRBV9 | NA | ASSVGSSSYNEQY
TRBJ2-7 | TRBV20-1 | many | SASSAGGPIEQY
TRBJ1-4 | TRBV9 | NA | ASSVGWGTNEKLF
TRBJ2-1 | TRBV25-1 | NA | ASRRQGFGQF
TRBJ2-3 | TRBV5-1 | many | ASSLIAENTDTQY
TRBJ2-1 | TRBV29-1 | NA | SVCERNYNEQF
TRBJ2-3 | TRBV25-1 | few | ASSPLEKRDFTDTQY
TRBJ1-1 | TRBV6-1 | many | ASSQYQMNTEAF
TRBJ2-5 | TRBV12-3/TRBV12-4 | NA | ASSSEGPQETQY
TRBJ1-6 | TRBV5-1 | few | ASSPGRTFGSPLH
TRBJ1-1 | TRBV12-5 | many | ASGSTDTEAF
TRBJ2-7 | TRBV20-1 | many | SAILLTGTDEQY
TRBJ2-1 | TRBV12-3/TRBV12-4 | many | ASRAGNSYNEQF
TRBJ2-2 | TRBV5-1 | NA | ASSTPTSGRASGELF
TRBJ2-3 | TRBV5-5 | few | ASSSFTGRGDTQY
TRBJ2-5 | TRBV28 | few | ASSPPNQETQY
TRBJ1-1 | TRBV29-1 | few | SVVRVSEAF
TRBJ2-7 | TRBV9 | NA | ASSVEGQGYEQY
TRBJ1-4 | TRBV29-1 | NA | SGWTNEKLF
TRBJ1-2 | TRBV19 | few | ASSISGDVYGYT
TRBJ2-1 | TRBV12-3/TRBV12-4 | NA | ASSAQKYSYNEQF
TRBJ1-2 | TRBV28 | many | ASRHDRETNYGYT
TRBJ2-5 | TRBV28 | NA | ASSLLLAGGHETQY
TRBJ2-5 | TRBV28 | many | ASSLLAGVETQY
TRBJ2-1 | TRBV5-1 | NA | ASSLATSGRSYYNEQF
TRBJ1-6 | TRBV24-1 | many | ATSDENRDRVNSPLH
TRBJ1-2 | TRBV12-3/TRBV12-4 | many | ASGPGLNYGYT
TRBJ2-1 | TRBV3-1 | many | ASSQDPLSYNEQF
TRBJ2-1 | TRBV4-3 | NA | ASSHLAGGHNEQF
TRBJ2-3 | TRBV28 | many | ASSLTSGMGDTQY
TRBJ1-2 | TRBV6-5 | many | ASSYSLDYT
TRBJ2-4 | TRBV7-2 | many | ASSFGTGRSIQY